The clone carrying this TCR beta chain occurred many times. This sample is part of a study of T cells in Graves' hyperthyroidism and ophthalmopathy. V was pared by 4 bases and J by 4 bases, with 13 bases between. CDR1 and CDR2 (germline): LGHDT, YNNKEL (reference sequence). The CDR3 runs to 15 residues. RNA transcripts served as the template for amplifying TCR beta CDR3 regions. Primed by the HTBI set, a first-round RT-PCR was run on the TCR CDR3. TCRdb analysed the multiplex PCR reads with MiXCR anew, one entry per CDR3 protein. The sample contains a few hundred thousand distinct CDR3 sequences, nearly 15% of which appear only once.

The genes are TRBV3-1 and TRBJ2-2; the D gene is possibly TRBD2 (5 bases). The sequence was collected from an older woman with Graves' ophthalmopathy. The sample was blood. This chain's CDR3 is CASSPWTYGTGELFF. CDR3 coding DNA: TGTGCCAGCAGCCCCTGGACTTACGGCACCGGGGAGCTGTTTTTT.